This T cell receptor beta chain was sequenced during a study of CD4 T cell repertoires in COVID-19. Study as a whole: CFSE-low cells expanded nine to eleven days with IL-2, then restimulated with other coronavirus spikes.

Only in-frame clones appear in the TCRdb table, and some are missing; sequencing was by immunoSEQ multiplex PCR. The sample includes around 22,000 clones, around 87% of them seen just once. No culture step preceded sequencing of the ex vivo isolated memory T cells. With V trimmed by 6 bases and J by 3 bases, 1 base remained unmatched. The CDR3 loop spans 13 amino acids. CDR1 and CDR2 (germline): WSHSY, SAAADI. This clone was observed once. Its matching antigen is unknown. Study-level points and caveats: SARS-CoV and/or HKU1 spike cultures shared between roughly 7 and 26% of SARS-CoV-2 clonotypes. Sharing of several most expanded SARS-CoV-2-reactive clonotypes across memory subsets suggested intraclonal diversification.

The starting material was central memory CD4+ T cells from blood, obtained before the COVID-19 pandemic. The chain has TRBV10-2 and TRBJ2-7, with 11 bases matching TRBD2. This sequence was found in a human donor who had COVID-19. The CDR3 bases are TGCGCCAGCAGAACTAGCGGGAGCTACGAGCAGTACTTC. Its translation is CASRTSGSYEQYF.